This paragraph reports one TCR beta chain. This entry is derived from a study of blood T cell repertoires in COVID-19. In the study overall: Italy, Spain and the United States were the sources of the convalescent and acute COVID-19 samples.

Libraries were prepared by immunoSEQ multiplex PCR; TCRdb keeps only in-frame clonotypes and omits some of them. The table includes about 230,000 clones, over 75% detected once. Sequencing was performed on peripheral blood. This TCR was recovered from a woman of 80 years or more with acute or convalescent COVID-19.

The CDR3: CASQTWTGGGLLAKNIQYF. The CDR3 region has the DNA TGTGCCAGCCAAACATGGACAGGGGGGGGCCTACTAGCCAAAAACATTCAGTACTTC. This chain connects TRBV28 to TRBJ2-4; 10 positions agree with TRBD1. V trimming: 8 bases; J trimming: 0 bases; junction bases outside the gene matches: 16. CDR1 MDHEN and CDR2 SYDVKM come from the germline V gene. This CDR3 comprises 19 residues.